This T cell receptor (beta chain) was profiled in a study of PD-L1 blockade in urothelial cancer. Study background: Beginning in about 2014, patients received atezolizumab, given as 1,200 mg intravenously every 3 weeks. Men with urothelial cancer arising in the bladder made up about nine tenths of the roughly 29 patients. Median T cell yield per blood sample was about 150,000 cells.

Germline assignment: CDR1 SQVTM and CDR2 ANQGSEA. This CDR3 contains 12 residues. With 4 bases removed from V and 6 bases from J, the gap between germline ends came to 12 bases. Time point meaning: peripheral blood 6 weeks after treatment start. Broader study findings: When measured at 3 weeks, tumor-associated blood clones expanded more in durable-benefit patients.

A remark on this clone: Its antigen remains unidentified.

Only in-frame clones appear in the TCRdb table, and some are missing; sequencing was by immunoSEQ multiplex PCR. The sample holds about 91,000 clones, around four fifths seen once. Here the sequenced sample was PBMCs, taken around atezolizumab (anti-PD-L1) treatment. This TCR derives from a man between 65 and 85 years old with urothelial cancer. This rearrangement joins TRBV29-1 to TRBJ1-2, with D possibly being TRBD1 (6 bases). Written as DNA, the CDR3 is TGCAGCGTTGGAACAGGGTCGGATGGCTACACCTTC. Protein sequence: CSVGTGSDGYTF.